Described below is a single T cell receptor (beta chain) sequence and its context. The CDR3 is 13 amino acids. Germline V gives CDR1 SGHDT, CDR2 YYEEEE. Trimming removed 0 bases at V and 10 bases at J, with 8 bases between. Source study methods: Amplification with reference gene primers provided the estimates of nucleated cell counts. Here immunoSEQ multiplex PCR was the method, and the copy in TCRdb shows in-frame clones only, minus some. V and J calls and clone size are as listed in that table; D and trimming were resolved from the DNA. The sample carries some 140,000 clones, approximately 83% recorded once. These data come from a study of blood T cell repertoires in COVID-19. Study details: PBMCs, B-cell-depleted T cells, or T cells provided the cDNA or gDNA that made up the material.

Source material: peripheral blood. The source is an elderly woman with acute or convalescent COVID-19. The V call is TRBV5-6, the J call TRBJ1-6; D unresolved. The CDR3 DNA sequence: TGTGCCAGCAGCTTGGACGAGCGGTCACCCCTCCACTTT. Encoded protein: CASSLDERSPLHF. Variable domain in full (rest from reference TRBV5-6 and TRBJ1-6): DAGVTQSPTHLIKTRGQQVTLRCSPKSGHDTVSWYQQALGQGPQFIFQYYEEEERQRGNFPDRFSGHQFPNYSSELNVNALLLGDSALYLCASSLDERSPLHFGNGTRLTVT.